This T cell receptor beta chain originates from a study of T cells in Graves' hyperthyroidism and ophthalmopathy. Study outcomes and limitations: The model forecast ophthalmopathy, anticipating it by a median around 6.5 months before onset. Also found in blood were most expanded thyroid clonotypes above 0.001.

Looked up from germline, CDR1 is SGDLS and CDR2 is YYNGEE. V gave up 0 bases and J gave up 4 bases, with 16 bases separating them. The CDR3 has 16 residues. Amplification of TCR beta CDR3 regions was performed using RNA transcripts as template. HTBI primers drove first-round RT-PCR of the TCR CDR3. TCRdb used MiXCR to reprocess the multiplex PCR reads, holding one entry per CDR3 protein. The sample includes some 570,000 distinct CDR3 sequences, 14% seen only once; the top ten take around 7%. A note on this clonotype: Its specificity is unknown.

The specimen was blood. This TCR was recovered from a young woman with Graves' ophthalmopathy. The chain employs TRBV9 and TRBJ1-2; no definite D call. Written as DNA, the CDR3 is TGTGCCAGCAGCGTAGGACTTGGGGATCTTGGCTATGGCTACACCTTC. Amino acids: CASSVGLGDLGYGYTF.